The sequence of this T cell receptor (beta chain) was determined in a study of T cell responses to AZD1222 COVID-19 vaccine (dated by TCRdb to 2020 to 2022). Turning to the overall study: A total of approximately 240 trial participants underwent TCR sequencing, of whom 207 had received two doses of AZD1222 and roughly 26 had received two doses of the MenACWY control vaccine. Enrollment into the trials was organized by age into subgroups of 18-55, 56-69 and 70-plus years, and those subgroups contained roughly 150, 30 and 60 TCR-sequenced participants, respectively.

As encoded in the germline V gene, CDR1 is MNHEY while CDR2 is SVGAGI. Trimming removed 5 bases from V and 5 bases from J, leaving 12 bases between the germline ends. There are 13 amino acids in the CDR3, from cysteine to phenylalanine inclusive. Only CDR3 DNA is held: 39 bases, read in frame from base 1. The sample's time point label, in plain terms: baseline before first vaccination. The treatment or condition label on this specimen signifies: meningococcal conjugate vaccine given as trial control. Vaccinee samples were obtained from the UK trials COV001 and COV002, which included a single-blind randomized controlled phase 2/3 trial of AZD1222 (ChAdOx1 nCoV-19) in healthy adults. For TCRbeta chain sequencing, PBMC samples from trial participants were taken at day 0 and at day 28 after the second dose. The CDR3 regions of human TCRbeta chains were subjected to immunosequencing. For the original study's pipeline: TCRs in the repertoires were compared against a reference library of SARS-CoV-2-specific TCRs that had been generated with the MIRA antigen-specificity platform. Breadth was defined as the fraction of unique TCRs that were SARS-CoV-2-associated. Depth was defined as the fraction of total T cells that were SARS-CoV-2-associated. Using the MIRA data, each spike-specific TCR was assigned both to the spike region to which the TCR was reactive and to a CD4 or CD8 class. Log10-transformed breadth and depth values were compared by one-way ANOVA with Sidak's multiple comparisons tests. In TCRdb, the immuneACCESS table is reduced to in-frame sequences with V and J assigned. These tables do not hold every clone; where another copy was compared, an unresolved V gene accounts for under half, and the others remain unexplained. The V and J calls and clone size were taken over from that table, and D and trimming were inferred from the DNA. In this sample the table shows 80,000 or so clones, about nine tenths of which occur a single time. The ten top clones hold 4.5% of the sample.

The research as a whole found: The vaccine-associated CD4 TCRs covered the entire spike protein, and the dominant responses fell in regions 160-218 and 743-854. After two AZD1222 doses, both the breadth and the depth of spike-specific TCRs were significantly higher than at day 0 and than in MenACWY recipients. Nearly half of unique spike-specific TCRs reportedly recognized epitopes outside regions mutated in the B.1.351 and B.1.1.7 variants. Most participants were white British and females outnumbered males, and the authors suggested that clonal diversity may have been underestimated. Conclusions about previously exposed vaccinees are limited, since just a handful of AZD1222 recipients were seropositive for SARS-CoV-2 at baseline. The 56-69-year group was small, and its depth increase did not reach significance, likely because of low power. Because no day 14 peak-response samples were available, repertoires were characterized only after the peak T cell response.

To note about this clone: The antigen it binds to is not known. No much larger clone is present one base from it, and per-base qualities are unavailable.

The clonotype comes from an adult in good health. The chain is encoded by TRBV6-5 joined to TRBJ2-5; the D element could tentatively be TRBD1 or TRBD2, as 5 bases agree for each. This specimen consisted of peripheral blood, obtained on day 0 of MenACWY control vaccination. The CDR3 loop reads CASSPGPYETQYF. The DNA reads as follows: TGTGCCAGCAGTCCGGGGCCCTATGAGACCCAGTACTTC.